Listed below are T cell receptor beta chains from one sample, sequenced in a study of read filtering for tumor transcriptome and immune sequencing. One entry per CDR3 protein, called by TCRdb with MiXCR from the reads. The sample has about 93,000 distinct CDR3 sequences; approximately 21% are singletons. Specimen: a population of CD138-negative cells sorted from bone marrow. The receptors were gathered from a donor at least 40 years old with multiple myeloma. CDR3s include the opening cysteine and the closing phenylalanine or tryptophan. Each record gives: V gene, CDR3 protein.

v_gene: TRBV6-5
CDR3aa: CASSAVGGTEAFF

v_gene: TRBV29-1
CDR3aa: CSVEDLPDGGVNEQFF

v_gene: TRBV5-1
CDR3aa: CASSLAGIGSNQPQHF

v_gene: TRBV2
CDR3aa: CASSEAQAAPNYGYTF

v_gene: TRBV20-1
CDR3aa: CSARQGGYTEAFF

v_gene: TRBV18
CDR3aa: CASSLDTIRSGANVLTF

v_gene: TRBV7-9
CDR3aa: CASSLTGTNEKLFF

v_gene: TRBV7-3
CDR3aa: CASSLSPGQPQHF

v_gene: TRBV20-1
CDR3aa: CSARVYRSGRPEQYF

v_gene: TRBV29-1
CDR3aa: CSVQVAATSVQETQYF

v_gene: TRBV12-3/TRBV12-4
CDR3aa: CASSSRTSGYEQYF

v_gene: TRBV7-9
CDR3aa: CASSSTGEGLNTEAFF

v_gene: TRBV5-6
CDR3aa: CASSPPLVSGGAGNEQFF

v_gene: TRBV10-3
CDR3aa: CAISESVGLAGMDEQFF